This T cell receptor beta chain was observed in a study of shared clonotypes between healthy human individuals. Sequenced by immunoSEQ multiplex PCR; TCRdb stores in-frame clones only, minus some. Among some 2 million clones listed, over 85% were seen once. Germline lookup yields CDR1 MNHNY and CDR2 SVGAGI (reference sequence). V lost 2 bases and J 6 bases, leaving 10 bases between the germline ends. CDR3 length: 13 amino acids. The chain combines TRBV6-6 with TRBJ1-2; D is uncertain. This TCR came from a young man in good health. The sample consisted of naive CD4+ T cells sorted from blood. Noted subset: CD45RA+ positively selected. The CDR3 reads CASSYAGRDGYTF. The CDR3 DNA reads as TGTGCCAGCAGTTACGCGGGGAGAGATGGCTACACCTTC.